This is a list of T cell receptor beta chains from one sample in a study of cytomegalovirus exposure and HLA in healthy donors. Using immunoSEQ multiplex PCR, the repertoire was profiled, and TCRdb retains in-frame clones only, with some absent. The sample has about 220,000 clones; about 80% are singletons. What was sequenced was PBMCs. The origin of the receptors is a man aged 18 to 30 in good health and CMV-seronegative. CDR3s include the opening cysteine and the closing phenylalanine or tryptophan. D genes are given only for firm matches. Some rows mark clone size as missing; the rest say once, few, many or name a class of expanded clone.

V gene: TRBV7-9
J gene: TRBJ2-1
clone size: .
D gene: TRBD2
CDR3 DNA: TGTGCCAGCAGCCCGGGACTAGCCAGCTACAATGAGCAGTTCTTC
CDR3 protein: CASSPGLASYNEQFF

V gene: TRBV7-2
J gene: TRBJ2-1
clone size: .
D gene: .
CDR3 DNA: TGTGCCAGCAGCCGTCTAGCGTACCAGTTCTTC
CDR3 protein: CASSRLAYQFF

V gene: TRBV23-1
J gene: TRBJ2-2
clone size: .
D gene: TRBD1
CDR3 DNA: TGCGCCGGACGGAGGGGACAGGGTCGCGCCGGGGAGCTGTTTTTT
CDR3 protein: CAGRRGQGRAGELFF

V gene: TRBV5-1
J gene: TRBJ2-1
clone size: few
D gene: .
CDR3 DNA: TGCGCCAGCAGCTTGTCTCACAATGAGCAGTTCTTC
CDR3 protein: CASSLSHNEQFF

V gene: TRBV7-9
J gene: TRBJ2-3
clone size: .
D gene: TRBD1
CDR3 DNA: TGTGCCAGCAACCTCGGGACAGGGGGCGAAGATACGCAGTATTTT
CDR3 protein: CASNLGTGGEDTQYF

V gene: TRBV28
J gene: TRBJ2-7
clone size: .
D gene: .
CDR3 DNA: TGTGCCAGCACCTGGGGCGGGGCGAGCTCCTACGAGCAGTACTTC
CDR3 protein: CASTWGGASSYEQYF

V gene: TRBV30
J gene: TRBJ1-5
clone size: .
D gene: .
CDR3 DNA: TGTGCCTGGAGTGTACTCACTAGCAATCAGCCCCAGCATTTT
CDR3 protein: CAWSVLTSNQPQHF

V gene: TRBV5-1
J gene: TRBJ2-7
clone size: .
D gene: TRBD1
CDR3 DNA: TGCGCCAGCGGACTCCTCAGCACAGGGGGCTACGAGCAGTACTTC
CDR3 protein: CASGLLSTGGYEQYF

V gene: TRBV4-2
J gene: TRBJ2-2
clone size: .
D gene: TRBD1
CDR3 DNA: TGTGCCAGCAGCCAACCCGAGGGGGCTGGGCCCGGGGAGCTGTTTTTT
CDR3 protein: CASSQPEGAGPGELFF

V gene: TRBV10-3
J gene: TRBJ2-1
clone size: .
D gene: TRBD2
CDR3 DNA: TGTGCCATCAGCTGGGGCCTAGCGGACAATGAGCAGTTCTTC
CDR3 protein: CAISWGLADNEQFF

V gene: TRBV28
J gene: TRBJ2-7
clone size: once
D gene: TRBD2
CDR3 DNA: TGTGCCAGCAGACTAGCGGGAGGATACGAGCAGTACTTC
CDR3 protein: CASRLAGGYEQYF

V gene: TRBV28
J gene: TRBJ1-1
clone size: once
D gene: .
CDR3 DNA: TGTGCCAGCACCCCCCGGGCGGGGACTGAAGCTTTCTTT
CDR3 protein: CASTPRAGTEAFF

V gene: TRBV2
J gene: TRBJ2-3
clone size: .
D gene: TRBD2
CDR3 DNA: TGTGCCAGCAGTGATTTAGCGGGAGGGTTTAAGAATACGCAGTATTTT
CDR3 protein: CASSDLAGGFKNTQYF

V gene: TRBV4-1
J gene: TRBJ2-7
clone size: .
D gene: TRBD1
CDR3 DNA: TGCGCCAGCAGCCAAAGGGACAGTAAGTACGAGCAGTACTTC
CDR3 protein: CASSQRDSKYEQYF

V gene: TRBV28
J gene: TRBJ2-7
clone size: .
D gene: TRBD1
CDR3 DNA: TGTGCCAGCTCGTCCCCGGGACAGGGCGCCTACGAGCAGTACTTC
CDR3 protein: CASSSPGQGAYEQYF

V gene: TRBV19
J gene: TRBJ2-2
clone size: few
D gene: .
CDR3 DNA: TGTGCCAGTAGTATGGGCGTCCGGGGATTCACCGGGGAGCTGTTTTTT
CDR3 protein: CASSMGVRGFTGELFF

V gene: TRBV2
J gene: TRBJ1-1
clone size: .
D gene: .
CDR3 DNA: TGTGCCAGCCCAGACGGGAGTGGTGAAGCTTTCTTT
CDR3 protein: CASPDGSGEAFF

V gene: TRBV2
J gene: TRBJ1-5
clone size: .
D gene: .
CDR3 DNA: TGTGCCAGCAGTGGACAGTCAGGGAATCAGCCCCAGCATTTT
CDR3 protein: CASSGQSGNQPQHF

V gene: TRBV4-1
J gene: TRBJ2-2
clone size: .
D gene: TRBD1
CDR3 DNA: TGCGCCAGCAGCCAGGCCCTTTGGGACAGAAACACCGGGGAGCTGTTTTTT
CDR3 protein: CASSQALWDRNTGELFF

V gene: TRBV5-1
J gene: TRBJ2-5
clone size: .
D gene: .
CDR3 DNA: TGCGCCAGCAGCACAACACAGGGACAAGAGACCCAGTACTTC
CDR3 protein: CASSTTQGQETQYF

V gene: TRBV27
J gene: TRBJ1-5
clone size: once
D gene: .
CDR3 DNA: TGTGCCAGCAGTCCGACAGGAATTTATCAGCCCCAGCATTTT
CDR3 protein: CASSPTGIYQPQHF

V gene: TRBV28
J gene: TRBJ2-7
clone size: .
D gene: TRBD1
CDR3 DNA: TGTGCCAGCAGTTTACGGGACAGGGCCTACGAGCAGTACTTC
CDR3 protein: CASSLRDRAYEQYF

V gene: TRBV4-1
J gene: TRBJ2-7
clone size: .
D gene: .
CDR3 DNA: TGCGCCAGCAGACATACCGGGACACCTTACGAGCAGTACTTC
CDR3 protein: CASRHTGTPYEQYF

V gene: TRBV19
J gene: TRBJ2-3
clone size: .
D gene: .
CDR3 DNA: TGTGCCAGTAGTATGGGCGGACAGTCCACAGATACGCAGTATTTT
CDR3 protein: CASSMGGQSTDTQYF

V gene: TRBV28
J gene: TRBJ1-1
clone size: once
D gene: .
CDR3 DNA: TGTGCCAGCAGTTTATATCAGGGAAGGTACACTGAAGCTTTCTTT
CDR3 protein: CASSLYQGRYTEAFF

V gene: TRBV5-1
J gene: TRBJ2-3
clone size: .
D gene: TRBD2
CDR3 DNA: TGCGCCAGCAGCTTGGCCCTAGCGGGGGCAGATACGCAGTATTTT
CDR3 protein: CASSLALAGADTQYF

V gene: TRBV11-2
J gene: TRBJ2-7
clone size: .
D gene: .
CDR3 DNA: TGTGCCAGCAGCTTAGGGAGGCAAACCTACGAGCAGTACTTC
CDR3 protein: CASSLGRQTYEQYF

V gene: TRBV5-1
J gene: TRBJ2-1
clone size: .
D gene: TRBD2
CDR3 DNA: TGCGCCCGAGAACCTGGGACTAGCGGGAGAGGTGGCCCCTACAATGAGCAGTTCTTC
CDR3 protein: CAREPGTSGRGGPYNEQFF

V gene: TRBV5-8
J gene: TRBJ1-5
clone size: .
D gene: TRBD1
CDR3 DNA: TGTGCCAGCAGCCGTGGGACAGGGGGTATTGTTAGCAATCAGCCCCAGCATTTT
CDR3 protein: CASSRGTGGIVSNQPQHF

V gene: TRBV9
J gene: TRBJ2-3
clone size: .
D gene: .
CDR3 DNA: TGTGCCAGCAGCGCTCCTCCTAGAGCAGATACGCAGTATTTT
CDR3 protein: CASSAPPRADTQYF

V gene: TRBV7-6
J gene: TRBJ2-7
clone size: .
D gene: .
CDR3 DNA: TGTGCCAGCAGCTCCAGGGGTCGGGAGCAGTACTTC
CDR3 protein: CASSSRGREQYF

V gene: TRBV4-1
J gene: TRBJ2-7
clone size: .
D gene: TRBD2
CDR3 DNA: TGCGCCAGCAGCCAACTAGCCCTAGCGGGAGAGAAATACGAGCAGTACTTC
CDR3 protein: CASSQLALAGEKYEQYF